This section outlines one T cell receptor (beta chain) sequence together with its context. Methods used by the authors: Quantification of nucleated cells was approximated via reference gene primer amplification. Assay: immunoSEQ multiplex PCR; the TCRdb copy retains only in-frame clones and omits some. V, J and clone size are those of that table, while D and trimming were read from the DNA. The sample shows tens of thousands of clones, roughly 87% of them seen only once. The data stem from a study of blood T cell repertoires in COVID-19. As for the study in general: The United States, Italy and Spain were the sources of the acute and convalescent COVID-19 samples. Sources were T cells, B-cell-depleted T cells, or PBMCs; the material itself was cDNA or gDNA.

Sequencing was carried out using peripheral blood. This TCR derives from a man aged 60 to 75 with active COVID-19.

The CDR3 region has the DNA TGTGCCAGCAGCAAAACCGGGACAGGAGACAATGAGCAGTTCTTC. This codes for CASSKTGTGDNEQFF. V gene TRBV7-3 combines with J gene TRBJ2-1, with 8 positions matching TRBD1. The V and J ends lost 5 bases and 5 bases, in that order; junction bases with no gene match: 8. The CDR3 consists of 15 residues. Germline assignment: CDR1 SGHTA and CDR2 FQGTGA.